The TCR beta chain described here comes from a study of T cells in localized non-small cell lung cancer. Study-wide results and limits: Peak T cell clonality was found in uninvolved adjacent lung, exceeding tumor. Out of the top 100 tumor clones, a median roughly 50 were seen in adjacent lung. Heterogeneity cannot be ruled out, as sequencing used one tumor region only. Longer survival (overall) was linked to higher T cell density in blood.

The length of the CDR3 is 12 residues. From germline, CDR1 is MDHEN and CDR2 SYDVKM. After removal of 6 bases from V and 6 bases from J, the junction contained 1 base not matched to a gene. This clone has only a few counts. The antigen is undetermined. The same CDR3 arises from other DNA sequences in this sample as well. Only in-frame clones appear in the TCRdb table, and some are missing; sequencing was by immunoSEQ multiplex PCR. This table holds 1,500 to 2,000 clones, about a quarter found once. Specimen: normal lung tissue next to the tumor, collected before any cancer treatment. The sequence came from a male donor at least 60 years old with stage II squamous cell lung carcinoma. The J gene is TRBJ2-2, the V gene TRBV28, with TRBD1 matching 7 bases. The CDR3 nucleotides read TGTGCCAGCAGAGGACAGGCCGGGGAGCTGTTTTTT. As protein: CASRGQAGELFF.